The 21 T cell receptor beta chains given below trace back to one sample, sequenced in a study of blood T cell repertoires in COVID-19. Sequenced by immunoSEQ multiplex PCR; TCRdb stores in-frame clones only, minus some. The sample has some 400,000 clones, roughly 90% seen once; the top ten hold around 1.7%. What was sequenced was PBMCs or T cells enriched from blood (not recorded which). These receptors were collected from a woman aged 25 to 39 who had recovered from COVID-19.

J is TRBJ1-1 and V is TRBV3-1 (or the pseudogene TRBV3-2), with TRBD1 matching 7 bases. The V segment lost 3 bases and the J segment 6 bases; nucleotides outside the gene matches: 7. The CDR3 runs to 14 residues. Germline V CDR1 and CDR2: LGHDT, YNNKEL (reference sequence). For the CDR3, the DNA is TGTGCCAGCAGCCAGGAAGGGGGCCTGGCTGAAGCTTTCTTT. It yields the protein CASSQEGGLAEAFF.

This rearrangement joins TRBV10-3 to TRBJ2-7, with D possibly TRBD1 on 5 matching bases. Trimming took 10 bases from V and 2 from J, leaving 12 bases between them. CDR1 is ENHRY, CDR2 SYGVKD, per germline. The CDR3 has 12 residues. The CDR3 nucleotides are TGTGCCACCACATCGGACACCTACGAGCAGTACTTC. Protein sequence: CATTSDTYEQYF.

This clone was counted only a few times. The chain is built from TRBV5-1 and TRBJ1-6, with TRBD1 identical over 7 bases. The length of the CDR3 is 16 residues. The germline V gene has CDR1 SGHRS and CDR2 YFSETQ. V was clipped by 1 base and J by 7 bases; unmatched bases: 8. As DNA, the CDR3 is TGCGCCAGCAGCTTGTCTCGGGACAGCTTAAATTCACCCCTCCACTTT. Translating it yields CASSLSRDSLNSPLHF. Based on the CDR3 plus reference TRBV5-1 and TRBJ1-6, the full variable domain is KAGVTQTPRYLIKTRGQQVTLSCSPISGHRSVSWYQQTPGQGLQFLFEYFSETQRNKGNFPGRFSGRQFSNSRSEMNVSTLELGDSALYLCASSLSRDSLNSPLHFGNGTRLTVT.

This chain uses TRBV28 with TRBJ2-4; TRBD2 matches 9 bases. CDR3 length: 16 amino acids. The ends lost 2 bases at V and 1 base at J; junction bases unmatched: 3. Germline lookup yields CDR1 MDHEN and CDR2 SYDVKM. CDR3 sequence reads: CASSLGREGAKNIQYF. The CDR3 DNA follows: TGTGCCAGCAGTTTAGGGCGGGAGGGGGCCAAAAACATTCAGTACTTC. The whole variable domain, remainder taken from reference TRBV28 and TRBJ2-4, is DVKVTQSSRYLVKRTGEKVFLECVQDMDHENMFWYRQDPGLGLRLIYFSYDVKMKEKGDIPEGYSVSREKKERFSLILESASTNQTSMYLCASSLGREGAKNIQYFGAGTRLSVL.

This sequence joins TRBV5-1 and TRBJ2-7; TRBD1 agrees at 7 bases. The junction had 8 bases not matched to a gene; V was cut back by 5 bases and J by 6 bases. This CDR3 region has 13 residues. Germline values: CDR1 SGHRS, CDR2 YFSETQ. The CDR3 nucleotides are TGCGCCAGCAGTGAGGGGGCGACTGGCGAGCAGTACTTC. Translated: CASSEGATGEQYF.

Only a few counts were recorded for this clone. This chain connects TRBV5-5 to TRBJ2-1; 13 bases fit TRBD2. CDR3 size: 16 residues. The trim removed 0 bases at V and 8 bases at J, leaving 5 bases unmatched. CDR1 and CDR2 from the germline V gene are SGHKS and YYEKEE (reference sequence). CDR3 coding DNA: TGTGCCAGCAGCTTGGGTACTAGCGGGGGGGTTGATGAGCAGTTCTTC. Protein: CASSLGTSGGVDEQFF.

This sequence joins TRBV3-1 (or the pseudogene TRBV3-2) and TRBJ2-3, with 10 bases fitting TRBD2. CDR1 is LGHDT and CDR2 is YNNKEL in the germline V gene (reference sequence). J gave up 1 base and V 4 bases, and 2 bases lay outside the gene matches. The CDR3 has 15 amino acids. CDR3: CASSLGLAGTDTQYF. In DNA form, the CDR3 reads TGTGCCAGCAGCCTAGGACTAGCGGGCACAGATACGCAGTATTTT.

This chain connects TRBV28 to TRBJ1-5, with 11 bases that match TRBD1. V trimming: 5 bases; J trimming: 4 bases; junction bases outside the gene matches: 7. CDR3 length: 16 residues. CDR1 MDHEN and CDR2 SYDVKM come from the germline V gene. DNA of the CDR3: TGTGCCAGCAGTGTGATCGGGACAGGGGGTAATCAGCCCCAGCATTTT. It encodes CASSVIGTGGNQPQHF.

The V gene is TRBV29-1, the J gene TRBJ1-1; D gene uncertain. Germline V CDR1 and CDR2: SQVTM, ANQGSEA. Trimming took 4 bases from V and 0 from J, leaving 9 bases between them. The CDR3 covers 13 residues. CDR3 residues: CSVGGALNTEAFF. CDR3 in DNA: TGCAGCGTTGGAGGAGCCCTGAACACTGAAGCTTTCTTT.

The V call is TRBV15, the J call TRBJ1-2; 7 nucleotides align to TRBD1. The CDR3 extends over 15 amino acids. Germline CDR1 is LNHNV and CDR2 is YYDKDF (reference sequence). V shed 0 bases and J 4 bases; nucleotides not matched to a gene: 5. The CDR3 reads CATSRDRGPGYGYTF. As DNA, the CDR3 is TGTGCCACCAGCAGAGATAGGGGGCCGGGCTATGGCTACACCTTC.

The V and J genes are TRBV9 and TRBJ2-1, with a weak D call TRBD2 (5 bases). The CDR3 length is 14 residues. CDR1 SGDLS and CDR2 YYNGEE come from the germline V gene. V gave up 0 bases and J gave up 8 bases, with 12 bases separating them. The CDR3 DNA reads TGTGCCAGCAGCGTAGGGGTTAGCGTAGATGAGCAGTTCTTC. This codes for CASSVGVSVDEQFF.

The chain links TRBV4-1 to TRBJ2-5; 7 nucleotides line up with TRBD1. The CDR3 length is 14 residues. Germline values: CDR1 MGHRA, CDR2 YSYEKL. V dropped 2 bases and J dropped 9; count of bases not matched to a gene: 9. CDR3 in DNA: TGCGCCAGCAGCCAAAAACAGGGGCCTAGGGCCCAGTACTTC. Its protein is CASSQKQGPRAQYF.

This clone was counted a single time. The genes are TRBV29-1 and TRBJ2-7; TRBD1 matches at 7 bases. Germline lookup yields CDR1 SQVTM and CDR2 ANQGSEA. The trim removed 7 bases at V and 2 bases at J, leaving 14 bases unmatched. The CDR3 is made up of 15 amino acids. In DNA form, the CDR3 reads TGCAGCGGGCTTAGTGGGGACAGCCTCACCTACGAGCAGTACTTC. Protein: CSGLSGDSLTYEQYF.

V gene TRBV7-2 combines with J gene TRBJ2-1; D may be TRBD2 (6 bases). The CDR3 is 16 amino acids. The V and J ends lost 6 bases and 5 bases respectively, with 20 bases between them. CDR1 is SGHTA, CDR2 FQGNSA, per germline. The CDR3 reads CASRPDRDSRNNEQFF. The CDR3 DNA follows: TGTGCCAGCAGACCAGATCGGGACTCCAGAAACAATGAGCAGTTCTTC.

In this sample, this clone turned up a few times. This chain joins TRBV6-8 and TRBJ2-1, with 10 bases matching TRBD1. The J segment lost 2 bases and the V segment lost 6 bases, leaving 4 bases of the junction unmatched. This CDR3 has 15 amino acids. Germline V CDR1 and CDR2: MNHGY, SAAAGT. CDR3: CASSATGGPYNEQFF. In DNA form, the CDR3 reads TGTGCCAGCAGCGCGACAGGGGGCCCCTACAATGAGCAGTTCTTC.

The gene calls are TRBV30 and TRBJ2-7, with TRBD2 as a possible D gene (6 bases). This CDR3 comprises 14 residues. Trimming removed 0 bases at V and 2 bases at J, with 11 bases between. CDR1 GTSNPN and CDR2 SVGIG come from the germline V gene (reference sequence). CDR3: CAWSVLAGPYEQYF. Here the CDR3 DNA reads TGTGCCTGGAGTGTCCTTGCGGGGCCCTACGAGCAGTACTTC.

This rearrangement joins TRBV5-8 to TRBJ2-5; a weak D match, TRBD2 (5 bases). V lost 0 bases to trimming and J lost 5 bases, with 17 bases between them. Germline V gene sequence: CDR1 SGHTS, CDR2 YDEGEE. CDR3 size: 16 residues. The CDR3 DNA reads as TGTGCCAGCAGCTTGGCTGTGACACTCTCGGGGGAGACCCAGTACTTC. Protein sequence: CASSLAVTLSGETQYF.

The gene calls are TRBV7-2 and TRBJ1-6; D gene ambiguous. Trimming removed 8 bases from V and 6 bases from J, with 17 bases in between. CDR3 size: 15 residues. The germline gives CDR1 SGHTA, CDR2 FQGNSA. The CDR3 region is CASAFRPPSNSPLHF. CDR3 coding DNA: TGTGCCAGCGCTTTCAGGCCGCCGAGTAATTCACCCCTCCACTTT.

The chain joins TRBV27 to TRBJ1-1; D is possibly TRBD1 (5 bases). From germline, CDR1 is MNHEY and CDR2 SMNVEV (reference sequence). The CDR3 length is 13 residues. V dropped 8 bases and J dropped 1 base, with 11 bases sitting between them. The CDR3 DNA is TGTGCCAGCGGCAGGGTCACGAACACTGAAGCTTTCTTT. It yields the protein CASGRVTNTEAFF.

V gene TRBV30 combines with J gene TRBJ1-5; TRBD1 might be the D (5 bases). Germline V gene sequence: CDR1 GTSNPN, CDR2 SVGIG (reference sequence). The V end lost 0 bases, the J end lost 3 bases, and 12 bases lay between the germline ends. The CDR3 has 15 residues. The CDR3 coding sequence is TGTGCCTGGAGTGTACGGGGGGATCTCAATCAGCCCCAGCATTTT. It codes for CAWSVRGDLNQPQHF. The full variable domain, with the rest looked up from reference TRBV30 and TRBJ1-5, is SQTIHQWPATLVQPVGSPLSLECTVEGTSNPNLYWYRQAAGRGLQLLFYSVGIGQISSEVPQNLSASRPQDRQFILSSKKLLLSDSGFYLCAWSVRGDLNQPQHFGDGTRLSIL.

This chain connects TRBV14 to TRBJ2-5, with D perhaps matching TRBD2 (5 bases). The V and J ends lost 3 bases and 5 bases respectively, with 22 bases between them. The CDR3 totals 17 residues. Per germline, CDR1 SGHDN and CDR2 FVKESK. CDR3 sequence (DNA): TGTGCCAGCAGCCACAAGAAAGTAAGAGGGTCTTTGGAGACCCAGTACTTC. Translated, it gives CASSHKKVRGSLETQYF.